Following are 17 T cell receptor beta chains from one sample sequenced in a study of blood T cell repertoires in COVID-19. The protocol was immunoSEQ multiplex PCR, while the TCRdb copy is restricted to in-frame clones and leaves out a portion. The data hold 200,000 to 300,000 clones, with roughly 87% observed a single time. Source material: PBMCs or T cells enriched from blood (not recorded which). The receptors originated from a young woman with acute COVID-19.

V and J are TRBV4-1 and TRBJ2-7, with TRBD1 identical over 8 bases. CDR3 length equals 16 residues. CDR1 is MGHRA, CDR2 YSYEKL, per germline. V gave up 0 bases and J gave up 2 bases; unmatched junction bases: 6. In nucleotides, the CDR3 is TGCGCCAGCAGCCAAGATGGACAGGGCTTTACCTACGAGCAGTACTTC. It encodes CASSQDGQGFTYEQYF.

The chain is built from TRBV5-8 and TRBJ1-3; maybe TRBD1 (6 bases). The CDR3 length is 15 residues. Germline CDR1 reads SGHTS; CDR2 reads YDEGEE. V was pared by 5 bases and J by 2 bases, with 14 bases between. For the CDR3, the DNA is TGTGCCAGCAGAGCAACTAGGGGGACTGGAAACACCATATATTTT. Translated, it gives CASRATRGTGNTIYF.

The chain joins TRBV29-1 to TRBJ2-2; 8 bases map to TRBD2. The CDR3 totals 14 residues. Unmatched junction bases numbered 5, after V lost 5 bases and J lost 3 bases. Germline assignment: CDR1 SQVTM and CDR2 ANQGSEA. CDR3 in amino acids: CSVYSGDYTGELFF. The CDR3 nucleotides read TGCAGCGTTTATAGCGGGGACTACACCGGGGAGCTGTTTTTT.

This clone was counted a single time. The V gene is TRBV18, the J gene TRBJ1-1, with TRBD1 as a possible D gene (5 bases). Germline CDR1 and CDR2: KGHSH and LQKENI. The CDR3 is made up of 13 amino acids. The V and J ends lost 3 bases and 1 base respectively, with 6 bases between them. The CDR3, as DNA: TGTGCCAGCTCACCCCAGGGGAACACTGAAGCTTTCTTT. Translated: CASSPQGNTEAFF.

The CDR3 spells CSASGAANEKLFF. For the CDR3, the DNA is TGCAGCGCCTCAGGGGCAGCTAATGAAAAACTGTTTTTT. The V and J genes are TRBV29-1 and TRBJ1-4, with D perhaps TRBD1 (6 bases). CDR1 is SQVTM, CDR2 ANQGSEA, per germline. V gave up 7 bases and J gave up 3 bases, with 12 bases separating them. CDR3 length equals 13 residues.

This chain joins TRBV5-1 and TRBJ1-2; 7 bases fit TRBD1. CDR1 SGHRS and CDR2 YFSETQ come from the germline V gene. Trimming removed 2 bases from V and 4 bases from J; junction bases left unmatched: 5. CDR3 length: 14 residues. The CDR3 nucleotides read TGCGCCAGCAGCTTTAGGGACAGCTTCTATGGCTACACCTTC. It translates to CASSFRDSFYGYTF.

The CDR3, as DNA: TGTGCCAGCAGCGTAGGACAGGGATCCGAAGAGACCCAGTACTTC. This encodes CASSVGQGSEETQYF. The chain has TRBV9 and TRBJ2-5, with 7 bases aligning to TRBD1. The trim removed 0 bases at V and 3 bases at J, leaving 5 bases unmatched. Germline CDR1 is SGDLS and CDR2 is YYNGEE. The CDR3 is 15 amino acids.

The chain has TRBV4-2 and TRBJ1-5; D might be TRBD1 (5 bases). Per germline, CDR1 LGHNA and CDR2 YNFKEQ. Trimming pared 1 base from V and 6 bases from J, leaving 13 bases between. This CDR3 spans 15 amino acids. The CDR3 protein is CASSQGGGDGQPQHF. The CDR3 DNA reads as TGTGCCAGCAGCCAAGGCGGGGGGGATGGTCAGCCCCAGCATTTT.

The chain carries TRBV3-1 (or the pseudogene TRBV3-2) and TRBJ2-1; the match to TRBD1 covers 7 bases. The germline V gene has CDR1 LGHDT and CDR2 YNNKEL (reference sequence). There are 13 residues in the CDR3. Trimming took 5 bases from V and 8 from J; bases not matched to a gene: 6. The CDR3 loop is CASSSTGVDEQFF. CDR3 nucleotide sequence: TGTGCCAGCAGCTCCACAGGGGTCGATGAGCAGTTCTTC.

The chain combines TRBV7-9 with TRBJ1-6, with D unresolved. Germline loops: CDR1 SEHNR, CDR2 FQNEAQ (reference sequence). The CDR3 totals 14 residues. V gave up 3 bases and J gave up 6 bases, with 9 bases separating them. The CDR3 is CASSLVLFNSPLHF. Here the CDR3 DNA reads TGTGCCAGCAGCTTGGTACTTTTTAATTCACCCCTCCACTTT.

The chain uses TRBV29-1 and TRBJ2-1; TRBD1 is a possible D gene (5 bases). CDR3 length: 11 amino acids. Germline V lookup: CDR1 SQVTM, CDR2 ANQGSEA. Trimming removed 5 bases at V and 10 bases at J, with 12 bases between. The CDR3 bases are TGCAGCGTTCCGGACAAGAGAGAGCAGTTCTTC. Translation: CSVPDKREQFF.

V gene TRBV4-1 combines with J gene TRBJ1-2; the match to TRBD1 covers 7 bases. J gave up 6 bases and V 6 bases, and 10 bases lay outside the gene matches. This CDR3 is built from 14 residues. Germline CDR1 and CDR2: MGHRA and YSYEKL. The CDR3 reads CASRMPTGKNGYTF. The CDR3 DNA reads TGCGCCAGCAGAATGCCGACAGGGAAGAATGGCTACACCTTC.

This sequence joins TRBV4-1 and TRBJ1-5; TRBD1 might be the D (6 bases). Germline assignment: CDR1 MGHRA and CDR2 YSYEKL. CDR3 size: 16 residues. V lost 3 bases to trimming and J lost 4 bases, with 16 bases between them. The chain's CDR3 is CASSHHPARGNQPQHF. CDR3 bases: TGCGCCAGCAGCCACCACCCGGCCAGGGGAAATCAGCCCCAGCATTTT.

The chain combines TRBV6-1 with TRBJ2-1; D unresolved. Germline V gene lookup returns CDR1 MNHNS and CDR2 SASEGT. CDR3 length: 14 amino acids. V was clipped by 1 base and J by 15 bases, with 19 bases between them. For the CDR3, the DNA is TGTGCCAGCAGTGAAGGGATAGCCGGATGGGTGTCGTTCTTC. It specifies CASSEGIAGWVSFF.

This clone was seen more than once but under ten times. The chain couples TRBV19 to TRBJ2-1; tentative D call: TRBD2 (6 bases). The CDR3 runs 16 residues. The germline V gene encodes CDR1 LNHDA and CDR2 SQIVND (reference sequence). V was clipped by 7 bases and J by 1 base, with 17 bases between them. CDR3: CASTPSRGSSYNEQFF. The CDR3 DNA is TGTGCCAGTACCCCCTCGCGGGGCTCTTCCTACAATGAGCAGTTCTTC.

The rearrangement uses TRBV10-3 and TRBJ2-7, with TRBD1 matching 7 bases. CDR3 length equals 17 residues. Germline V gene lookup returns CDR1 ENHRY and CDR2 SYGVKD. J gave up 3 bases and V 0 bases, and 11 bases lay outside the gene matches. The CDR3 here is CAISESSGSGGFYEQYF. The CDR3 nucleotides read TGTGCCATCAGTGAGTCTTCGGGGTCAGGGGGTTTCTACGAGCAGTACTTC.

V and J are TRBV19 and TRBJ1-1; TRBD1 aligns across 8 bases. The length of the CDR3 is 13 residues. Trimming removed 10 bases from V and 5 bases from J; junction bases left unmatched: 9. Germline CDR1 LNHDA, CDR2 SQIVND (reference sequence). The CDR3 reads CATSDRGSTEAFF. In nucleotides, the CDR3 is TGTGCCACGTCTGACAGGGGATCTACTGAAGCTTTCTTT.